Below, one T cell receptor (beta chain) is given with its context. Its antigen is not known. These data originate in a study of long-term antiretroviral therapy in people with HIV. Whole-study findings and limits: Investigators report no available data on ART adherence, viral resistance or therapy changes. Even long-term ART left TRB diversity below transplant donor controls, despite gains.

Every specimen held between about 1-10 million cryopreserved PBMC. These were thawed and washed before DNA extraction. Germline CDR1 and CDR2: SGHNT and YENEEA. This CDR3 comprises 13 residues. The assay used was immunoSEQ (version v3.0), run at survey level. TCRdb keeps only in-frame clones here, not all; method: immunoSEQ multiplex PCR. This sample carries 20,000 to 25,000 clones, under 90% of them seen once, and the ten largest clones take 7% to 8%. Sequencing was performed on unsorted PBMCs, taken 1.8 years before starting antiretroviral therapy. V is TRBV11-3 and J is TRBJ1-2, with unresolved D. This receptor was identified in a woman between 25 and 40 years old with HIV. DNA for the CDR3: TGTGGCACGTTGTCCGGGGTGAGTGACGGCTACACCTTC. It is translated as CGTLSGVSDGYTF. The whole variable domain, filled in from reference TRBV11-3 and TRBJ1-2, reads EAGVVQSPRYKIIEKKQPVAFWCNPISGHNTLYWYLQNLGQGPELLIRYENEEAVDDSQLPKDRFSAERLKGVDSTLKIQPAELGDSAVYLCGTLSGVSDGYTFGSGTRLTVV.